This T cell receptor (beta chain) comes out of a study of T cell responses to AZD1222 COVID-19 vaccine. From germline, CDR1 is SGHDT and CDR2 YYEEEE. V was shortened by 4 bases and J by 8 bases, with 15 bases between the two germline ends. This CDR3 has 13 amino acids. In the case of this clone: Its antigen is unidentified.

Findings of the study overall: Among the donors, most were white British and more were female, and clonal diversity was possibly underestimated.

Repertoires were generated with immunoSEQ multiplex PCR, while TCRdb's copy carries only in-frame clones and drops some. Here the sample spans over 65,000 clones, around 85% being singletons. The chain combines TRBV5-6 with TRBJ1-1; D may be TRBD1 (6 bases). The origin of this receptor is an adult in good health. The sequences come from peripheral blood, collected on day 0 of AZD1222 vaccination. The CDR3: CASSVQGPREAFF. The CDR3 bases are TGTGCCAGCAGCGTACAGGGTCCCAGGGAAGCTTTCTTT.